This passage covers 23 T cell receptor beta chains from one sample sequenced in a study of T cells in Graves' hyperthyroidism and ophthalmopathy. RNA transcripts yielded amplified TCR beta CDR3 regions. First-round RT-PCR of the TCR CDR3 relied on the HTBI primer set. TCRdb fed the multiplex PCR reads into MiXCR, producing one record per CDR3 protein. The sample has under 250,000 distinct CDR3 sequences, approximately 23% seen once. Input material: blood. The receptors derive from a woman between 35 and 50 years old with Graves' ophthalmopathy.

This clonotype has a count of ten or more. The CDR3 sequence is CASSLNGWTEAFF. The CDR3 nucleotides read TGTGCCAGCAGCTTAAATGGGTGGACTGAAGCTTTCTTT. The genes are TRBV7-9 and TRBJ1-1; D unclear. The length of the CDR3 is 13 residues. Germline CDR1 is SEHNR and CDR2 is FQNEAQ (reference sequence). Between the trimmed V and J ends, which lost 2 bases and 5 bases, there was a span of 9 bases.

This clonotype was observed many times. This may be a read error, as it is one base from a much larger clone. This chain joins TRBV28 and TRBJ2-7; D ambiguous. The CDR3 totals 14 residues. V was cut by 6 bases and J by 5 bases, with 17 bases left in between. Germline loops: CDR1 MDHEN, CDR2 SYDVKM. The CDR3 DNA sequence: TGTGCCAGCAGCTCAACACCGGCCCACCACGAGCAGTACTTC. Protein product: CASSSTPAHHEQYF.

This clonotype has at least ten counts. The gene calls are TRBV7-9 and TRBJ2-7, with D unresolved. The CDR3 extends over 14 amino acids. Trimming stripped 4 bases from V and 7 bases from J, with 17 bases between. From germline, CDR1 is SEHNR and CDR2 FQNEAQ (reference sequence). The CDR3 spells CASSWSGRLGEQYF. DNA for the CDR3: TGTGCCAGCAGCTGGAGTGGACGTCTTGGGGAGCAGTACTTC.

This clonotype was seen ten or more times. The chain combines TRBV2 with TRBJ2-5; D perhaps matches TRBD1 (5 bases). V lost 6 bases to trimming and J lost 2 bases, with 13 bases between them. Germline-derived CDR1 and CDR2 are SNHLY and FYNNEI. The CDR3 sequence is 14 residues long. The CDR3 spells CASSPMGPQETQYF. CDR3 bases: TGTGCCAGCAGCCCTATGGGGCCGCAAGAGACCCAGTACTTC. Full variable domain (outside the CDR3, taken from reference TRBV2 and TRBJ2-5): EPEVTQTPSHQVTQMGQEVILRCVPISNHLYFYWYRQILGQKVEFLVSFYNNEISEKSEIFDDQFSVERPDGSNFTLKIRSTKLEDSAMYFCASSPMGPQETQYFGPGTRLLVL.

This clonotype was recorded many times. This chain joins TRBV4-2 and TRBJ2-5; no firm D call. The V and J ends lost 0 bases and 4 bases respectively, with 18 bases between them. Germline CDR1 reads LGHNA; CDR2 reads YNFKEQ. This CDR3 region has 17 residues. Here the CDR3 DNA reads TGTGCCAGCAGCCAAGACAGGAAGGCGACTCCTTCAGAGACCCAGTACTTC. Translating gives CASSQDRKATPSETQYF.

This clonotype has ten or more counts. This chain joins TRBV27 and TRBJ1-5, with 8 bases that match TRBD1. This CDR3 comprises 12 residues. Germline loops: CDR1 MNHEY, CDR2 SMNVEV (reference sequence). Trimming removed 8 bases from V and 8 bases from J; junction bases left unmatched: 5. The CDR3 loop is CASGQGLKPQHF. Here the CDR3 DNA reads TGTGCCAGCGGACAGGGTCTCAAGCCCCAGCATTTT.

In its sample, this clonotype was seen many times. V usage is TRBV12-3 or TRBV12-4 and J usage is TRBJ2-7, with a tentative D call TRBD1 (5 bases). Trimming shortened V by 0 bases and J by 5 bases, and 11 bases separated the two germline ends. The CDR3 totals 14 residues. The CDR3 nucleotides read TGTGCCAGCAGTTTAGCTCTGGGGCTGAACGAGCAGTACTTC. It translates to CASSLALGLNEQYF.

This clonotype was picked up a small number of times. V gene TRBV20-1 combines with J gene TRBJ2-7, with D possibly being TRBD2 (6 bases). This CDR3 has 16 residues. V lost 0 bases and J 3 bases, leaving 18 bases between the germline ends. Germline lookup yields CDR1 DFQATT and CDR2 SNEGSKA (reference sequence). Here the CDR3 DNA reads TGCAGTGCTAGAGATTCCCTGGGCGGGACCTACTACGAGCAGTACTTC. This encodes CSARDSLGGTYYEQYF.

This clonotype has a count of ten or more. J is TRBJ1-2 and V is TRBV29-1; possible D gene TRBD1, 6 bases. The V end lost 5 bases, the J end lost 3 bases, and 10 bases lay between the germline ends. From germline, CDR1 is SQVTM and CDR2 ANQGSEA. The CDR3 extends over 12 amino acids. The CDR3 coding sequence is TGCAGCGTTAAACGGACAGACTATGGCTACACCTTC. Amino acid sequence: CSVKRTDYGYTF. The whole variable domain, filled in from reference TRBV29-1 and TRBJ1-2, reads SAVISQKPSRDICQRGTSLTIQCQVDSQVTMMFWYRQQPGQSLTLIATANQGSEATYESGFVIDKFPISRPNLTFSTLTVSNMSPEDSSIYLCSVKRTDYGYTFGSGTRLTVV.

This clonotype has at least ten counts. The rearrangement links TRBV2 to TRBJ2-2, with D possibly matching TRBD1 (6 bases). CDR1 is SNHLY, CDR2 FYNNEI, per germline. V gave up 4 bases and J gave up 7 bases, with 10 bases separating them. This CDR3 region has 13 residues. This CDR3 is CASSGGLGGELFF. As DNA, the CDR3 is TGTGCCAGCAGTGGGGGGCTCGGCGGGGAGCTGTTTTTT.

This clonotype appeared many times. The rearrangement uses TRBV6-6 and TRBJ2-7; TRBD2 agrees at 8 bases. Germline CDR1 MNHNY, CDR2 SVGAGI (reference sequence). The J segment lost 2 bases and the V segment lost 6 bases, leaving 9 bases of the junction unmatched. This CDR3 has 15 amino acids. Written as DNA, the CDR3 is TGTGCCAGCAGGACCGGGGGGGTTTTTACCTACGAGCAGTACTTC. This gives the protein CASRTGGVFTYEQYF.

With regard to this clonotype: Sequence at one end of the junction differs from germline and may be a read error. The chain recombines TRBV24-1 with TRBJ1-2; 8 nucleotides agree with TRBD1. CDR3 size: 14 residues. CDR1 is KGHDR and CDR2 is SFDVKD in the germline V gene. The CDR3 region has the DNA TGTGCCAGCAGTTTATTGTCAGGGGGCCGTGGCTACACCTTC. Translating it yields CASSLLSGGRGYTF.

This clonotype came up many times. This rearrangement joins TRBV28 to TRBJ2-7; D is unresolved. V lost 4 bases and J lost 0, with 4 bases in between. This CDR3 is built from 12 residues. Germline V lookup: CDR1 MDHEN, CDR2 SYDVKM. Written as DNA, the CDR3 is TGTGCCAGCAGTTCGTTCTCCTACGAGCAGTACTTC. It specifies CASSSFSYEQYF.

The rearrangement joins TRBV7-9 to TRBJ2-5; D possibly corresponds to TRBD1 (6 bases). The CDR3 is made up of 12 amino acids. Trimming left V 5 bases short and J 5 bases short, with 9 bases between. Germline V CDR1 and CDR2: SEHNR, FQNEAQ (reference sequence). CDR3 loop: CASSAGVETQYF. CDR3 sequence (DNA): TGTGCCAGCAGCGCAGGGGTGGAGACCCAGTACTTC.

A few counts support this clonotype. The chain is built from TRBV6-1 and TRBJ2-7; 7 bases agree with TRBD2. The J call is doubtful: the DNA matches TRBJ2-1 better. The V gene's germline CDR1 is MNHNS and CDR2 SASEGT. The CDR3 has 14 residues. This chain's CDR3 is CASGLVGVSYEQFF. The CDR3 DNA reads as TGTGCCAGCGGACTAGTGGGAGTATCCTACGAGCAGTTCTTC.

This clonotype was observed at least ten times. V is TRBV27 and J is TRBJ2-7, with 8 nucleotides matching TRBD1. Germline CDR1 is MNHEY and CDR2 is SMNVEV (reference sequence). The V and J ends lost 4 bases and 4 bases, in that order; junction bases with no gene match: 6. The length of the CDR3 is 14 residues. The chain's CDR3 is CASSSRGLSYEQYF. As DNA, the CDR3 is TGTGCCAGCAGTTCCAGGGGGCTCTCTTACGAGCAGTACTTC.

This clonotype showed up many times. The chain couples TRBV19 to TRBJ2-7, with no clear D. Germline CDR1 LNHDA, CDR2 SQIVND (reference sequence). The V gene lost 3 bases and the J gene lost 0 bases, with 12 bases spanning the gap. The CDR3 runs to 15 residues. The CDR3 region is CASSMVHTDSYEQYF. CDR3 nucleotides: TGTGCCAGTAGTATGGTTCATACCGACTCCTACGAGCAGTACTTC.

This clonotype was seen ten or more times. Germline and junction disagree at one end, which may indicate a read error. This sequence joins TRBV7-8 and TRBJ2-7; the match to TRBD1 covers 7 bases. This CDR3 spans 12 amino acids. Per germline, CDR1 SGHVS and CDR2 FQNEAQ. The CDR3 DNA follows: TGTGCCAGCAGCTTAAGACAGGGCCTCCTTAACTTC. Residues: CASSLRQGLLNF.

The rearrangement links TRBV11-2 to TRBJ1-1; D remains ambiguous. The V end lost 3 bases, the J end lost 2 bases, and 7 bases lay between the germline ends. The germline CDR1 and CDR2 sequences are SGHAT and FQNNGV. This CDR3 is built from 13 residues. The CDR3 loop is CASSFNTNTEAFF. The CDR3 region has the DNA TGTGCCAGCAGCTTTAACACCAACACTGAAGCTTTCTTT.

This clonotype has at least ten counts. The chain links TRBV5-8 to TRBJ1-6, with D unresolved. The ends were cut back, 3 bases at V and 2 bases at J, with 6 bases in the middle. Looked up from germline, CDR1 is SGHTS and CDR2 is YDEGEE. The CDR3 loop spans 14 amino acids. The CDR3 sequence is CASSSGTYNSPLHF. For the CDR3, the DNA is TGTGCCAGCAGCTCCGGGACCTATAATTCACCCCTCCACTTT.

The V call is TRBV19, the J call TRBJ1-1; perhaps TRBD1 as D (5 bases). This CDR3 region has 14 residues. V lost 5 bases and J lost 4, with 14 bases in between. Germline lookup yields CDR1 LNHDA and CDR2 SQIVND (reference sequence). CDR3: CASSAGLLGTEAFF. Written as DNA, the CDR3 is TGTGCCAGTAGTGCAGGGCTATTGGGCACTGAAGCTTTCTTT.

In its sample, this clonotype was seen once. The chain joins TRBV4-1 to TRBJ2-7; D is uncertain. V was clipped by 4 bases and J by 6 bases, with 16 bases between them. The CDR3 spans 14 residues. Per the germline V gene, CDR1 is MGHRA and CDR2 is YSYEKL. CDR3 in DNA: TGCGCCAGCAGCCTCGTGGGTGACCTAGGCGAGCAGTACTTC. Translating gives CASSLVGDLGEQYF.

The chain links TRBV15 to TRBJ1-1; 9 nucleotides line up with TRBD1. V dropped 5 bases and J dropped 7; count of bases not matched to a gene: 5. The V gene's germline CDR1 is LNHNV and CDR2 YYDKDF (reference sequence). There are 13 residues in the CDR3. DNA for the CDR3: TGTGCCACCAGCGGCGGGACAGGGATTGAAGCTTTCTTT. This encodes CATSGGTGIEAFF.